These 27 T cell receptor beta chains share one sample of origin, sequenced in a study of blood T cells in healthy people across ages. The authors ran a second PCR of about 6 to 11 cycles using a sample-barcoded 5' primer and a J-beta primer mix. MiXCR, run by TCRdb on the 5' RACE reads, gives a single entry per CDR3 protein. The sample consists of over 600,000 distinct CDR3 sequences, approximately 60% of them appearing once. Sequencing used blood. Source of these receptors: a man aged 35-49 years in good health.

The chain carries TRBV4-2 and TRBJ2-1, with 10 bases that match TRBD2. In germline, CDR1 is LGHNA, CDR2 YNFKEQ. Unmatched junction bases numbered 9, after V lost 3 bases and J lost 4 bases. This CDR3 has 17 residues. Written as DNA, the CDR3 is TGTGCCAGCAGCCACTTTCTAGCGGGAGCGACGTACAATGAGCAGTTCTTC. It codes for CASSHFLAGATYNEQFF.

The CDR3 DNA sequence: TGCAGTGCTAACCCAGGGGTTCAAGAGACCCAGTACTTC. Translating gives CSANPGVQETQYF. The chain links TRBV20-1 to TRBJ2-4, with a tentative D call TRBD1 (6 bases). The end of the DNA is better explained by TRBJ2-5, so the J call may be wrong. Germline-derived CDR1 and CDR2 are DFQATT and SNEGSKA (reference sequence). This CDR3 region has 13 residues.

The chain carries TRBV20-1 and TRBJ2-7; D is possibly TRBD2 (6 bases). Germline CDR1 DFQATT, CDR2 SNEGSKA (reference sequence). The CDR3 is 15 amino acids. Deletions cut 6 bases from V and 7 bases from J, with 25 bases between. The chain's CDR3 is CSAKRGTGDLGEQYF. CDR3 coding DNA: TGCAGTGCCAAGAGAGGGACGGGGGATTTGGGGGAGCAGTACTTC.

V is TRBV28 and J is TRBJ2-2; maybe TRBD2 (6 bases). This CDR3 has 15 residues. The germline CDR1 and CDR2 sequences are MDHEN and SYDVKM. Trimming took 4 bases from V and 5 from J, leaving 14 bases between them. Written as DNA, the CDR3 is TGTGCCAGCAGTTATACGGGACTCCGGACCGGGGAGCTGTTTTTT. The encoded protein is CASSYTGLRTGELFF. The full variable domain, in which reference TRBV28 and TRBJ2-2 provide the parts outside the CDR3, is DVKVTQSSRYLVKRTGEKVFLECVQDMDHENMFWYRQDPGLGLRLIYFSYDVKMKEKGDIPEGYSVSREKKERFSLILESASTNQTSMYLCASSYTGLRTGELFFGEGSRLTVL.

This clonotype has a handful of counts. The rearrangement joins TRBV28 to TRBJ1-2, with 10 bases matching TRBD1. V lost 2 bases, J lost 8 bases, and 5 bases stayed unmatched. This CDR3 is 14 amino acids long. Per germline, CDR1 MDHEN and CDR2 SYDVKM. The CDR3 region has the DNA TGTGCCAGCAGTTTAGCAGACAGGGGGCAGGGCTACACCTTC. It yields the protein CASSLADRGQGYTF.

The chain carries TRBV6-1 and TRBJ2-3, with 9 bases matching TRBD2. V lost 3 bases to trimming and J lost 6 bases; unmatched junction nucleotides: 10. Germline-derived CDR1 and CDR2 are MNHNS and SASEGT. The CDR3 consists of 16 residues. The CDR3 coding sequence is TGTGCCAGCAGTGAGGCGGGGGGGCTGTCCTCCGATACGCAGTATTTT. Translation: CASSEAGGLSSDTQYF.

This clonotype was detected a few times. The V call is TRBV6-1, the J call TRBJ2-1, with D possibly called TRBD1 or TRBD2 (5 bases each). V shed 5 bases and J shed 5 bases, with 10 bases lying between them. Germline assignment: CDR1 MNHNS and CDR2 SASEGT. The CDR3 is made up of 13 amino acids. CDR3 in DNA: TGTGCCAGCAGTCAAGGGGAGAACAATGAGCAGTTCTTC. The encoded protein is CASSQGENNEQFF.

V and J are TRBV28 and TRBJ1-2; D is unclear. This CDR3 has 13 amino acids. Trimming shortened V by 8 bases and J by 4 bases, and 14 bases separated the two germline ends. The germline V gene has CDR1 MDHEN and CDR2 SYDVKM. CDR3 sequence: CASVPSLAYGYTF. The CDR3 region has the DNA TGTGCCAGCGTCCCATCGTTAGCCTATGGCTACACCTTC.

The V call is TRBV15, the J call TRBJ1-2; TRBD1 matches 9 bases. This CDR3 is 15 amino acids long. The germline gives CDR1 LNHNV, CDR2 YYDKDF (reference sequence). Unmatched junction bases numbered 5, after V lost 2 bases and J lost 4 bases. This CDR3 reads CATSRRDRDFYGYTF. CDR3 nucleotide sequence: TGTGCCACCAGCAGACGGGACAGGGACTTCTATGGCTACACCTTC.

The chain links TRBV29-1 to TRBJ1-2; D not resolved. The germline V gene encodes CDR1 SQVTM and CDR2 ANQGSEA. Trimming cost V 3 bases and J 7 bases, with 15 bases left between them. The CDR3 sequence is 13 residues long. CDR3 protein: CSVDGQKVGGYTF. DNA of the CDR3: TGCAGCGTTGATGGCCAGAAAGTCGGTGGCTACACCTTC.

The chain employs TRBV9 and TRBJ2-3; possibly TRBD1 for D (6 bases). This CDR3 contains 14 residues. Trimming removed 2 bases at V and 0 bases at J, with 7 bases between. CDR1 and CDR2 (germline): SGDLS, YYNGEE. As DNA, the CDR3 is TGTGCCAGCAGCGTTCAGGGGAGCACAGATACGCAGTATTTT. It codes for CASSVQGSTDTQYF.

CDR3 region: CSARGKGVPSGANVLTF. The CDR3 nucleotides are TGCAGTGCTAGAGGTAAGGGTGTCCCTTCTGGGGCCAACGTCCTGACTTTC. This sequence joins TRBV20-1 and TRBJ2-6; no reliable D call. The CDR3 loop spans 17 amino acids. The germline gives CDR1 DFQATT, CDR2 SNEGSKA (reference sequence). Trimming left V 1 base short and J 1 base short, with 14 bases between.

V is TRBV3-1 and J is TRBJ2-7; 12 bases map to TRBD2. The end of the DNA fits TRBJ2-5 better, so the J call may be wrong. In germline, CDR1 is LGHDT, CDR2 YNNKEL (reference sequence). This CDR3 is built from 15 residues. The CDR3 sequence: CASSPGTSGHETQYF. CDR3 bases: TGTGCCAGCAGCCCAGGGACTAGCGGGCACGAGACCCAGTACTTC.

CDR3 residues: CASSLWGPYNEQFF. CDR3 sequence (DNA): TGTGCCAGCAGCTTATGGGGCCCCTACAATGAGCAGTTCTTC. The V call is TRBV7-3, the J call TRBJ2-1, with D possibly matching TRBD1 (5 bases). CDR1 is SGHTA and CDR2 is FQGTGA in the germline V gene. Trimming pared 2 bases from V and 2 bases from J, leaving 7 bases between. The CDR3 is made up of 14 amino acids.

The gene calls are TRBV18 and TRBJ1-1; TRBD1 is a possible D gene (5 bases). Trimming stripped 0 bases from V and 2 bases from J, with 10 bases between. The germline V gene has CDR1 KGHSH and CDR2 LQKENI. This CDR3 comprises 15 residues. For the CDR3, the DNA is TGTGCCAGCTCACCACCGAGAGGGGTCAACACTGAAGCTTTCTTT. Translated: CASSPPRGVNTEAFF.

V and J are TRBV9 and TRBJ2-1, with TRBD2 matching over 9 bases. CDR3 length: 16 amino acids. Germline CDR1 is SGDLS and CDR2 is YYNGEE. J gave up 0 bases and V 4 bases, and 5 bases lay outside the gene matches. CDR3 coding DNA: TGTGCCAGCAGCCCCGGGCGGGGGGGCTCCTACAATGAGCAGTTCTTC. It yields the protein CASSPGRGGSYNEQFF.

The CDR3 DNA reads TGTGCCAGCAGTGAAGAAGTGATTTCGGCTTCCTACGAGCAGTACTTC. Protein: CASSEEVISASYEQYF. This sequence joins TRBV6-1 and TRBJ2-7; unclear D gene. Per the germline V gene, CDR1 is MNHNS and CDR2 is SASEGT. The CDR3 spans 16 residues. V was pared by 1 base and J by 1 base, with 14 bases between.

The V gene is TRBV7-9, the J gene TRBJ2-7; no reliable D call. Trimming removed 2 bases at V and 6 bases at J, with 14 bases between. Per germline, CDR1 SEHNR and CDR2 FQNEAQ (reference sequence). The CDR3 is 14 amino acids. CDR3 DNA: TGTGCCAGCAGCTTACAAAGGGTCGCAGTCGAGCAGTACTTC. Amino acids: CASSLQRVAVEQYF.

The V call is TRBV7-2, the J call TRBJ2-3; TRBD2 matches at 7 bases. CDR1 is SGHTA, CDR2 FQGNSA, per germline. This CDR3 spans 17 amino acids. Unmatched junction bases numbered 15, after V lost 5 bases and J lost 4 bases. For the CDR3, the DNA is TGTGCCAGCAGCCCCGAGGGAGGGCCCCGTATCGCAGATACGCAGTATTTT. It is translated as CASSPEGGPRIADTQYF.

This clonotype has just a few counts. V and J are TRBV6-2 or TRBV6-3 and TRBJ1-5; a weak D match, TRBD1 (6 bases). Per germline, CDR1 MNHEY and CDR2 SVGEGT. There are 13 residues in the CDR3. The V end was cut by 7 bases, the J end by 6 bases, with 13 bases between. CDR3: CASNSNRVQPQHF. As DNA, the CDR3 is TGTGCCAGCAACTCCAACAGGGTTCAGCCCCAGCATTTT.

This chain connects TRBV28 to TRBJ1-2, with D possibly matching TRBD1 (6 bases). The CDR3 has 14 amino acids. With 6 bases removed from V and 4 bases from J, the gap between germline ends came to 15 bases. Germline CDR1 is MDHEN and CDR2 is SYDVKM. CDR3 in DNA: TGTGCCAGCAGGCCCGGTCAGGGGATCTATGGCTACACCTTC. Amino acid sequence: CASRPGQGIYGYTF.

This clonotype was observed a handful of times. The chain couples TRBV28 to TRBJ2-5; D unresolved. The CDR3 runs to 14 residues. Trimming cost V 5 bases and J 9 bases, with 19 bases left between them. Germline assignment: CDR1 MDHEN and CDR2 SYDVKM. The CDR3 coding sequence is TGTGCCAGCAGTGCCCCGCGAGTCGCTGAGGCCCAGTACTTC. Encoded protein: CASSAPRVAEAQYF.

This clonotype has only one observation. V and J are TRBV5-1 and TRBJ2-3; 7 nucleotides align to TRBD2. With 7 bases clipped from V and 0 bases from J, the junction kept 5 bases outside the gene matches. Germline-derived CDR1 and CDR2 are SGHRS and YFSETQ. The CDR3 consists of 14 residues. In nucleotides, the CDR3 is TGCGCCAGCTGTCGGGAGGCCAGCACAGATACGCAGTATTTT. Translating gives CASCREASTDTQYF.

This chain joins TRBV4-2 and TRBJ2-2; the match to TRBD1 covers 7 bases. The CDR3 totals 15 residues. Germline trimming cut 3 bases from V and 3 bases from J; bases unmatched to any gene: 4. CDR1 is LGHNA and CDR2 is YNFKEQ in the germline V gene. This CDR3 is CASSQPDRDTGELFF. The CDR3 DNA reads TGTGCCAGCAGCCAGCCCGACAGGGACACCGGGGAGCTGTTTTTT.

J is TRBJ2-3 and V is TRBV9, with TRBD2 identical over 7 bases. V shed 1 base and J 0 bases; nucleotides not matched to a gene: 5. The CDR3 totals 16 residues. Germline V gene sequence: CDR1 SGDLS, CDR2 YYNGEE. CDR3 protein: CASSVSSGTSTDTQYF. CDR3 nucleotide sequence: TGTGCCAGCAGCGTATCCAGCGGGACGAGCACAGATACGCAGTATTTT.

This chain uses TRBV7-8 with TRBJ2-1; TRBD1 matches at 12 bases. CDR3 length: 15 residues. V trimming: 6 bases; J trimming: 9 bases; junction bases outside the gene matches: 9. Germline V gene lookup returns CDR1 SGHVS and CDR2 FQNEAQ. The CDR3, as DNA: TGTGCCAGCAGGCAAGCCGGGACAGGGGGCTCTGAGCAGTTCTTC. This gives the protein CASRQAGTGGSEQFF.

The rearrangement uses TRBV27 and TRBJ2-6, with D uncertain. Germline V gene sequence: CDR1 MNHEY, CDR2 SMNVEV (reference sequence). CDR3 size: 16 residues. V lost 5 bases to trimming and J lost 0 bases, with 11 bases between them. This CDR3 reads CASSRTQPSGANVLTF. The CDR3 DNA reads TGTGCCAGCAGTAGAACACAGCCCTCTGGGGCCAACGTCCTGACTTTC.